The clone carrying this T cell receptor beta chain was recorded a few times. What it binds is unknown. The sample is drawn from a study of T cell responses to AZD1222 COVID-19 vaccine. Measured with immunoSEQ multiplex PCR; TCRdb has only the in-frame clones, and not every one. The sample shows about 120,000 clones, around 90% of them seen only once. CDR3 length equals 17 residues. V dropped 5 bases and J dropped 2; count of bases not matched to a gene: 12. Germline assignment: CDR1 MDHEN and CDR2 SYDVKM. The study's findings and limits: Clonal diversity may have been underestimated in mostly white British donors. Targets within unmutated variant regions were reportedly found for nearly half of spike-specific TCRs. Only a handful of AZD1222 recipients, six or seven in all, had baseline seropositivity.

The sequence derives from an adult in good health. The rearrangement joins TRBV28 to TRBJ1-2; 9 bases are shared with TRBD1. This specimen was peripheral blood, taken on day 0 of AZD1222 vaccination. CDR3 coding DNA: TGTGCCAGCAGTCCAACCGGGACAGGGTATGGAAACTATGGCTACACCTTC. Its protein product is CASSPTGTGYGNYGYTF.